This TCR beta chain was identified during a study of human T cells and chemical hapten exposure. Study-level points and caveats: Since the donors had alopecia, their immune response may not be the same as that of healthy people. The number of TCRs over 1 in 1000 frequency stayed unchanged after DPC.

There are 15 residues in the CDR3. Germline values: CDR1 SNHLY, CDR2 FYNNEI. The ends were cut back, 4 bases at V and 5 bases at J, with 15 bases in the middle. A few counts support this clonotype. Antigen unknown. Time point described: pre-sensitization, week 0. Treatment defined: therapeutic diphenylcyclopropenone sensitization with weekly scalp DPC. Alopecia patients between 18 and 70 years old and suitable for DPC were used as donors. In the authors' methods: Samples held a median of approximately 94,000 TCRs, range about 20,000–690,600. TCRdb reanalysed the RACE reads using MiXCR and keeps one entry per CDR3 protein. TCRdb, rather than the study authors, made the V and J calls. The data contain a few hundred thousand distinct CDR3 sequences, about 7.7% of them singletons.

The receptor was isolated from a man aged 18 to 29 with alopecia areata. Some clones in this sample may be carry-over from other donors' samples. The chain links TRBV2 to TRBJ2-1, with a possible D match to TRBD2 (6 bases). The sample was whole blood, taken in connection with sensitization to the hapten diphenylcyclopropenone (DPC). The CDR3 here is CASSGMRDGDNEQFF. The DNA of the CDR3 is TGTGCCAGCAGTGGCATGCGGGATGGCGACAATGAGCAGTTCTTC. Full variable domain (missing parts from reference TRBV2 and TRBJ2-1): EPEVTQTPSHQVTQMGQEVILRCVPISNHLYFYWYRQILGQKVEFLVSFYNNEISEKSEIFDDQFSVERPDGSNFTLKIRSTKLEDSAMYFCASSGMRDGDNEQFFGPGTRLTVL.